A selection of T cell receptor beta chains follows, all from one sample in a study of shared clonotypes between healthy human individuals. Data came from immunoSEQ multiplex PCR; TCRdb stores just in-frame clones and leaves some out. This sample carries approximately 1.5 million clones, roughly 98.5% of them seen once, and the ten largest clones take around 0.33%. Sequences were obtained from naive CD4+ T cells sorted from blood. These receptor sequences come from a man aged 25-45 years in good health. The conserved cysteine and the conserved F or W are not part of the CDR3 here.

j_call v_call cdr3_aa
TRBJ1-3 TRBV5-1 ASSFSTPTGNTIY
TRBJ1-2 TRBV28 ASSLRANYGYT
TRBJ2-5 TRBV5-1 ASSPGTGDQTQY
TRBJ2-1 TRBV4-1 ASSQDGGYSYNEQF
TRBJ1-5 TRBV2 ASSRDRSVQH
TRBJ2-3 TRBV5-8 ASSSFRGVGHLTQY
TRBJ2-2 TRBV27 ASSFFRQMNTGELF
TRBJ2-7 TRBV27 ASSPRGGGSEQY
TRBJ1-1 TRBV27 ASSPKRGAFTF
TRBJ2-5 TRBV4-3 ASSQSYSQETQY
TRBJ1-2 TRBV9 ASSEEGQAGYT
TRBJ2-7 TRBV14 ASSQEKSWTDPGEQY
TRBJ2-1 TRBV5-4 ASSKDRGAYSSYNEQF
TRBJ2-7 TRBV5-4 ASSLASGVSEQY
TRBJ2-1 TRBV27 ASSLKGYLNEQF
TRBJ2-2 TRBV7-2 ASSFGGGSGELF
TRBJ1-5 TRBV2 ASSEAFGGSNQPQH
TRBJ1-1 TRBV14 ASSQDLGGTEAF
TRBJ1-2 TRBV20-1 SASRDGYT
TRBJ2-4 TRBV5-5 ASSFPLADIQY
TRBJ2-3 TRBV9 ASSLGLAGVSGDTQY
TRBJ2-7 TRBV7-9 ASSLVGTGNYEQY
TRBJ1-4 TRBV29-1 SVKNTGGDEKLF
TRBJ2-7 TRBV28 ASGGLAGRVGEQY
TRBJ2-6 TRBV5-4 ASSSYPLAGATGANVLT
TRBJ2-1 TRBV18 ASSFSGTSYNEQF
TRBJ2-1 TRBV19 ASKVSTEGWVNEQF
TRBJ2-1 TRBV27 ASGSLGLNRALQF
TRBJ2-4 TRBV5-1 ASSLWTSGQIAKNIQY
TRBJ1-5 TRBV19 ASSIALQGQPQH
TRBJ1-5 TRBV28 ASRPQTGRDQPQH
TRBJ2-6 TRBV28 ASVTSGANVLT
TRBJ2-7 TRBV25-1 ASGGAGVRDEQY
TRBJ2-7 TRBV7-2 ASSLTFSATYEQY
NA TRBV29-1 SVARGRAEQY
TRBJ1-5 TRBV9 ASSDRGNQPQH
TRBJ2-7 TRBV30 AWSVGGRDPYEQY
TRBJ1-1 TRBV2 ASRGTQGTTEAF
TRBJ2-4 TRBV4-3 ASSQDFAGGINIQY
TRBJ2-3 TRBV12-5 ASGSGQGGSGDTQY
TRBJ2-7 TRBV28 ASSLLTPGEQY
TRBJ2-7 TRBV18 ASSPFTSGSYEQY
TRBJ2-7 TRBV2 ASSGRGGSAYEQY
TRBJ2-1 TRBV5-1 ASSLGGANYNEQF
TRBJ2-3 TRBV27 ASRLAGLRTDTQY
TRBJ2-3 TRBV7-8 ASSLSGFLRTDTQY
TRBJ2-7 TRBV2 ASTRDYEQY
TRBJ2-3 TRBV4-3 ASSPRGGREADTQY
TRBJ2-3 TRBV7-3 ASSLTRSGTDTQY
TRBJ2-3 TRBV7-8 ASSFNTHPDTQY
TRBJ2-1 TRBV28 ASTPGTSGRNPTNEQF
TRBJ2-7 TRBV19 ASRTGVGEQY
TRBJ2-5 TRBV18 ASSSKETQY
TRBJ2-1 TRBV29-1 SDWAGLSYNEQF
TRBJ1-4 TRBV27 ASSGQGIEKLF
TRBJ2-2 TRBV7-7 ASSLKLGYGELF
TRBJ2-1 TRBV15 ATSRLELRYNEQF
TRBJ1-1 TRBV12-5 ASGLVWRFGTTEAF
TRBJ1-1 TRBV27 ASSPGWGSGGGTEAF